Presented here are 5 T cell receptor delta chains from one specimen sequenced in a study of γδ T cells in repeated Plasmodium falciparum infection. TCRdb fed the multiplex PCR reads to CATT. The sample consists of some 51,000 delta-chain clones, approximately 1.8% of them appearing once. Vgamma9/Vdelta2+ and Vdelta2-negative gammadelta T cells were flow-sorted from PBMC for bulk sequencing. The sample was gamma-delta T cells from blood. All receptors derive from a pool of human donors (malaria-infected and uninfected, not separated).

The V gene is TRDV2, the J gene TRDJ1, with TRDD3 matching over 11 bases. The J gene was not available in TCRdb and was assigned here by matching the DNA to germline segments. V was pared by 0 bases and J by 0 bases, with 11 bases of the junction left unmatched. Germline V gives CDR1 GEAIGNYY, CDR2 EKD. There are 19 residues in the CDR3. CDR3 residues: CACDTGSLLGDRYTDKLIF. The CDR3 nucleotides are TGTGCCTGTGACACCGGTTCCTTACTGGGGGATAGGTACACCGATAAACTCATCTTT.

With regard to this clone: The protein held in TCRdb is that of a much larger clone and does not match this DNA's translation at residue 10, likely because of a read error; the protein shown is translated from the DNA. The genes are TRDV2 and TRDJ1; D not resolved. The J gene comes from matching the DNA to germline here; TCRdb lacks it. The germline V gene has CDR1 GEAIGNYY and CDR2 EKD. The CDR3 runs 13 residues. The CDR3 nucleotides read TGTGCCTGTGACGCCCTGTCGTCCGATCAACTCATCTTT. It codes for CACDALSSDQLIF.

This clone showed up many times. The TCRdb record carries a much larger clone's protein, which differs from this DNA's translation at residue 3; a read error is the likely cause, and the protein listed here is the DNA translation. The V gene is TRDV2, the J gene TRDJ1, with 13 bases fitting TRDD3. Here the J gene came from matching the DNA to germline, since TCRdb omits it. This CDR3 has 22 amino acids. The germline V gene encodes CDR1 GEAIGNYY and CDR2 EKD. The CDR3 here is CARDTVLTGGYAKKKHSDKLIF. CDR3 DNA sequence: TGTGCCCGTGACACCGTCTTAACTGGGGGATACGCTAAGAAAAAGCATAGCGATAAACTCATCTTT.

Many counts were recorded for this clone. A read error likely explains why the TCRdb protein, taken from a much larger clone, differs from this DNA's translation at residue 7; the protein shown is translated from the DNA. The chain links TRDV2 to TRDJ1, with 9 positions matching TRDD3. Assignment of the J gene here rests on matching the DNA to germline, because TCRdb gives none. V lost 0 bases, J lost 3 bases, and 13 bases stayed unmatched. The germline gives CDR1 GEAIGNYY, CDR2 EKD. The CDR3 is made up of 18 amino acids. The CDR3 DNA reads TGTGCCTGTGACACCGGTACCTTACTGGGGGAGCACCCCGATAAACTCATCTTT. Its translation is CACDTGTLLGEHPDKLIF.

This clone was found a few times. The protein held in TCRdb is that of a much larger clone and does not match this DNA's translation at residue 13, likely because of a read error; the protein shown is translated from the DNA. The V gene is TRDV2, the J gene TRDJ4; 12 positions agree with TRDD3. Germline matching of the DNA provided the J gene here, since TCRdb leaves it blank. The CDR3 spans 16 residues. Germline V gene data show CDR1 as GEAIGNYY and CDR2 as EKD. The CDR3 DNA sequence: TGTGCCTGTGACACGGTCTGGGGGATACGTGACAGACTCCTGATCTTT. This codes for CACDTVWGIRDRLLIF.